This T cell receptor (beta chain) came from a study of blood T cell repertoires in COVID-19. CDR3 length: 16 residues. V lost 2 bases, J lost 6 bases, and 9 bases stayed unmatched. Germline V gene lookup returns CDR1 MNHEY and CDR2 SVGAGI. The count of this clone is one. In the study's own analysis: Reference gene primer amplification in the assay estimated nucleated cell counts. Libraries were prepared by immunoSEQ multiplex PCR; TCRdb keeps only in-frame clonotypes and omits some of them. The V and J calls and clone size come from that table; D and trimming were worked out from the DNA. The sample lists roughly 120,000 clones; approximately 86% were seen once.

This chain connects TRBV6-5 to TRBJ1-2; 10 positions agree with TRBD1. This TCR derives from a human donor in a cohort sampled during active COVID-19. The sequencing sample was made of peripheral blood. CDR3 sequence (DNA): TGTGCCAGCAGTTACCTCCGACAGGGGGCGACGAATGGCTACACCTTC. It is translated as CASSYLRQGATNGYTF.